The 27 T cell receptor beta chains in this list originate from one sample, sequenced in a study of cytomegalovirus exposure and HLA in healthy donors. Generated by immunoSEQ multiplex PCR, the TCRdb table keeps only in-frame clones and is missing some. Among roughly 75,000 clones, around 94% were seen once, and the ten largest hold less than 2.5%. Sample: PBMCs. Receptors originate from a woman aged 18-29 years in good health and CMV-seronegative.

The gene calls are TRBV30 and TRBJ2-5; possible D gene TRBD2, 6 bases. In germline, CDR1 is GTSNPN, CDR2 SVGIG (reference sequence). Trimming removed 2 bases at V and 5 bases at J, with 18 bases between. The CDR3 extends over 15 amino acids. The CDR3, as DNA: TGTGCCTGGAGTAGGGATAGCGGCTGGACGGAGACCCAGTACTTC. Translation gives CAWSRDSGWTETQYF.

The rearrangement joins TRBV27 to TRBJ2-6; 7 bases match TRBD1. Germline V gene lookup returns CDR1 MNHEY and CDR2 SMNVEV (reference sequence). There are 19 residues in the CDR3. The ends lost 1 base at V and 2 bases at J; junction bases unmatched: 11. Here the CDR3 DNA reads TGTGCCAGCAGTTTATTAGGGACAGTAGTCGAAGCTGGGGCCAACGTCCTGACTTTC. This sequence encodes CASSLLGTVVEAGANVLTF.

The chain joins TRBV30 to TRBJ2-5; D possibly corresponds to TRBD1 (5 bases). With 4 bases removed from V and 4 bases from J, the gap between germline ends came to 10 bases. Germline V gene lookup returns CDR1 GTSNPN and CDR2 SVGIG (reference sequence). CDR3 length: 12 amino acids. CDR3 amino acids: CAWKGQGETQYF. The CDR3 region has the DNA TGTGCCTGGAAAGGGCAGGGAGAGACCCAGTACTTC.

The DNA of the CDR3 is TGTGCCAGCAGCGTGACAGGGGATTCCTATGGCTACACCTTC. Protein product: CASSVTGDSYGYTF. This rearrangement joins TRBV9 to TRBJ1-2, with TRBD1 matching 8 bases. Germline V gene sequence: CDR1 SGDLS, CDR2 YYNGEE. The CDR3 spans 14 residues. V shed 2 bases, J shed 4 bases, and the junction held 4 bases outside the gene matches. The entire variable domain, with the rest obtained from reference TRBV9 and TRBJ1-2, is as follows: DSGVTQTPKHLITATGQRVTLRCSPRSGDLSVYWYQQSLDQGLQFLIQYYNGEERAKGNILERFSAQQFPDLHSELNLSSLELGDSALYFCASSVTGDSYGYTFGSGTRLTVV.

The CDR3 region is CASSGALGQGLSPGELFF. In DNA, the CDR3 is TGTGCCAGCAGTGGAGCCCTGGGACAGGGGCTTAGTCCCGGGGAGCTGTTTTTT. The V and J genes are TRBV6-1 and TRBJ2-2, with 10 positions matching TRBD1. The CDR3 contains 18 residues. Per germline, CDR1 MNHNS and CDR2 SASEGT. The V and J ends lost 4 bases and 6 bases, in that order; junction bases with no gene match: 14.

This clone was observed once. V usage is TRBV7-8 and J usage is TRBJ2-2, with a possible D match to TRBD2 (6 bases). Trimming removed 5 bases from V and 3 bases from J, with 13 bases in between. The CDR3 covers 15 residues. In germline, CDR1 is SGHVS, CDR2 FQNEAQ. CDR3 loop: CASSARGGYTGELFF. The CDR3 coding sequence is TGTGCCAGCAGCGCCAGAGGAGGGTACACCGGGGAGCTGTTTTTT. Supplemented by reference TRBV7-8 and TRBJ2-2, the full variable domain reads GAGVSQSPRYKVAKRGQDVALRCDPISGHVSLFWYQQALGQGPEFLTYFQNEAQLDKSGLPSDRFFAERPEGSVSTLKIQRTQQEDSAVYLCASSARGGYTGELFFGEGSRLTVL.

The V and J genes are TRBV6-5 and TRBJ1-1; 8 bases are shared with TRBD1. CDR3 length: 15 amino acids. Trimming removed 6 bases from V and 2 bases from J; junction bases left unmatched: 8. CDR1 is MNHEY and CDR2 is SVGAGI in the germline V gene. The CDR3: CASSHRGSGNTEAFF. In DNA, the CDR3 is TGTGCCAGCAGCCACAGGGGGTCGGGCAACACTGAAGCTTTCTTT.

This clone was seen a single time. The chain recombines TRBV28 with TRBJ2-5, with 7 bases matching TRBD1. The trim removed 8 bases at V and 4 bases at J, leaving 16 bases unmatched. This CDR3 contains 16 residues. The germline V gene has CDR1 MDHEN and CDR2 SYDVKM. The CDR3 region has the DNA TGTGCCAGCGCTAGGGGGCTACAGATCGGCCCAGAGACCCAGTACTTC. It specifies CASARGLQIGPETQYF. The full variable domain, its missing parts supplied by reference TRBV28 and TRBJ2-5, is DVKVTQSSRYLVKRTGEKVFLECVQDMDHENMFWYRQDPGLGLRLIYFSYDVKMKEKGDIPEGYSVSREKKERFSLILESASTNQTSMYLCASARGLQIGPETQYFGPGTRLLVL.

The rearrangement links TRBV18 to TRBJ2-7; 15 bases agree with TRBD2. The CDR3 runs 18 residues. V trimming: 1 base; J trimming: 0 bases; junction bases outside the gene matches: 4. Germline CDR1 is KGHSH and CDR2 is LQKENI. This chain's CDR3 is CASSPRGLAGGSSYEQYF. CDR3 coding DNA: TGTGCCAGCTCACCACGCGGACTAGCGGGAGGGAGCTCCTACGAGCAGTACTTC. Full variable domain (remainder filled in from reference TRBV18 and TRBJ2-7): NAGVMQNPRHLVRRRGQEARLRCSPMKGHSHVYWYRQLPEEGLKFMVYLQKENIIDESGMPKERFSAEFPKEGPSILRIQQVVRGDSAAYFCASSPRGLAGGSSYEQYFGPGTRLTVT.

The chain carries TRBV7-3 and TRBJ1-4, with no clear D. CDR1 is SGHTA and CDR2 is FQGTGA in the germline V gene. The V end was cut by 5 bases, the J end by 5 bases, with 15 bases between. This CDR3 contains 15 residues. CDR3 sequence reads: CASSPGGLGNEKLFF. CDR3 DNA: TGTGCCAGCAGCCCGGGTGGACTTGGCAATGAAAAACTGTTTTTT. The whole variable domain, remainder taken from reference TRBV7-3 and TRBJ1-4, is GAGVSQTPSNKVTEKGKYVELRCDPISGHTALYWYRQSLGQGPEFLIYFQGTGAADDSGLPNDRFFAVRPEGSVSTLKIQRTERGDSAVYLCASSPGGLGNEKLFFGSGTQLSVL.

The chain carries TRBV11-1 and TRBJ2-1, with D perhaps TRBD1 (5 bases). Germline V CDR1 and CDR2: SGHAT, FQDESV (reference sequence). The CDR3 sequence is 14 residues long. Trimming cost V 5 bases and J 4 bases, with 12 bases left between them. This CDR3 reads CASSLGGAYNEQFF. In nucleotides, the CDR3 is TGTGCCAGCAGCCTTGGTGGGGCTTACAATGAGCAGTTCTTC.

V and J are TRBV6-1 and TRBJ2-7; TRBD1 matches at 9 bases. The V segment lost 1 base and the J segment 0 bases; nucleotides outside the gene matches: 1. The CDR3 contains 15 residues. The germline CDR1 and CDR2 sequences are MNHNS and SASEGT. The CDR3 region is CASSEGTGDSYEQYF. The CDR3 DNA is TGTGCCAGCAGTGAAGGGACAGGGGACTCCTACGAGCAGTACTTC.

V is TRBV5-1 and J is TRBJ2-1; 12 nucleotides align to TRBD2. J gave up 5 bases and V 5 bases, and 2 bases lay outside the gene matches. The CDR3 sequence is 14 residues long. Germline values: CDR1 SGHRS, CDR2 YFSETQ. The CDR3 sequence: CASSSSGRDNEQFF. Written as DNA, the CDR3 is TGCGCCAGCAGTTCTAGCGGGAGGGACAATGAGCAGTTCTTC.

The chain carries TRBV9 and TRBJ2-3; 7 bases line up with TRBD1. The CDR3 is made up of 21 amino acids. V shed 4 bases, J shed 5 bases, and the junction held 28 bases outside the gene matches. CDR1 SGDLS and CDR2 YYNGEE come from the germline V gene. CDR3 protein: CASSSSGTGTAYGGPIDTQYF. The CDR3 region has the DNA TGTGCCAGCAGCTCTTCTGGTACCGGGACAGCCTATGGAGGACCTATAGATACGCAGTATTTT.

V usage is TRBV27 and J usage is TRBJ2-5; 11 positions agree with TRBD2. Germline lookup yields CDR1 MNHEY and CDR2 SMNVEV (reference sequence). The CDR3 extends over 14 amino acids. V lost 3 bases and J lost 3; bases outside the gene matches: 0. CDR3 in DNA: TGTGCCAGCAGTTTGGGACTAGCGGAAGAGACCCAGTACTTC. It specifies CASSLGLAEETQYF.

The chain links TRBV4-2 to TRBJ1-1; D is unresolved. Per the germline V gene, CDR1 is LGHNA and CDR2 is YNFKEQ. With 1 base removed from V and 5 bases from J, the gap between germline ends came to 14 bases. The CDR3 totals 15 residues. The CDR3 loop is CASSQVPGAGTEAFF. CDR3 bases: TGTGCCAGCAGCCAAGTTCCCGGTGCGGGGACTGAAGCTTTCTTT.

The chain employs TRBV11-3 and TRBJ1-2; 8 bases fit TRBD1. The germline gives CDR1 SGHNT, CDR2 YENEEA. The CDR3 is made up of 14 amino acids. V dropped 5 bases and J dropped 4; count of bases not matched to a gene: 6. CDR3 in DNA: TGTGCCAGCAGCCCTGGACAGGGTGGCTATGGCTACACCTTC. It codes for CASSPGQGGYGYTF.

This chain uses TRBV19 with TRBJ1-2; unclear D gene. This CDR3 has 15 residues. The germline V and J ends were trimmed by 5 bases and 2 bases, with 15 bases remaining between them. CDR1 LNHDA and CDR2 SQIVND come from the germline V gene (reference sequence). The CDR3 DNA reads TGTGCCAGTAGTCCCAGTCCTTATACCAACTATGGCTACACCTTC. Amino acid sequence: CASSPSPYTNYGYTF.

The genes are TRBV11-3 and TRBJ2-1, with 11 bases fitting TRBD2. V was clipped by 0 bases and J by 15 bases; unmatched bases: 10. CDR1 and CDR2 (germline): SGHNT, YENEEA. CDR3 size: 15 residues. The CDR3 is CASSLDSGGAPVMFF. CDR3 DNA: TGTGCCAGCAGCTTAGATAGCGGGGGGGCCCCGGTGATGTTCTTC.

The chain recombines TRBV19 with TRBJ2-7, with 9 positions matching TRBD2. Germline CDR1 reads LNHDA; CDR2 reads SQIVND (reference sequence). The V segment lost 7 bases and the J segment 0 bases; nucleotides outside the gene matches: 10. This CDR3 spans 16 amino acids. Here the CDR3 DNA reads TGTGCCAGTAAAACCCCCCCAGCGGGAGGCTCCTACGAGCAGTACTTC. Translating it yields CASKTPPAGGSYEQYF.

This clone showed up just once. The chain has TRBV27 and TRBJ2-5; D possibly corresponds to TRBD2 (6 bases). V gave up 8 bases and J gave up 2 bases, with 12 bases separating them. The germline CDR1 and CDR2 sequences are MNHEY and SMNVEV (reference sequence). The CDR3 is 13 residues long. CDR3: CASGSRGQETQYF. The CDR3 DNA sequence: TGTGCCAGCGGCTCGCGGGGACAAGAGACCCAGTACTTC.

The chain joins TRBV6-5 to TRBJ1-5; no clear D gene. The CDR3 totals 14 residues. V lost 5 bases and J 1 base, leaving 9 bases between the germline ends. Germline V gene data show CDR1 as MNHEY and CDR2 as SVGAGI. The DNA for the CDR3 is TGTGCCAGCAGTACTACAAGGAGCAATCAGCCCCAGCATTTT. Its protein product is CASSTTRSNQPQHF.

The rearrangement uses TRBV4-1 and TRBJ1-1; D gene ambiguous. V was trimmed by 1 base and J by 5 bases, leaving 8 bases between them. The CDR3 spans 13 residues. Germline CDR1 and CDR2: MGHRA and YSYEKL. DNA for the CDR3: TGCGCCAGCAGCCAAGCCCAGCGGACTGAAGCTTTCTTT. Translation gives CASSQAQRTEAFF.

V gene TRBV21-1 combines with J gene TRBJ2-2; TRBD2, the D gene given by the table, was not confirmed from the DNA. TRBV21-1 is noted as a pseudogene. The CDR3 is 19 amino acids. The CDR3 sequence is CASSKGPLRRGSYTGELFF. CDR3 nucleotide sequence: TGTGCCAGCAGCAAAGGCCCGCTTAGGCGCGGGAGCTACACCGGGGAGCTGTTTTTT.

The chain carries TRBV14 and TRBJ1-2, with 9 bases that match TRBD1. This CDR3 is built from 19 residues. The germline CDR1 and CDR2 sequences are SGHDN and FVKESK. J gave up 7 bases and V 0 bases, and 18 bases lay outside the gene matches. The chain's CDR3 is CASSQEIPSWTGEGFGYTF. The CDR3 region has the DNA TGTGCCAGCAGCCAAGAGATCCCCTCCTGGACAGGGGAAGGATTTGGCTACACCTTC.

The rearrangement links TRBV7-6 to TRBJ2-7, with 7 bases fitting TRBD1. The CDR3 extends over 16 amino acids. Germline CDR1 SGHVS, CDR2 FNYEAQ. V was clipped by 3 bases and J by 3 bases; unmatched bases: 11. CDR3 sequence: CASSLDRQKGIYEQYF. The DNA for the CDR3 is TGTGCCAGCAGCTTGGACAGGCAAAAGGGCATCTACGAGCAGTACTTC.

The chain links TRBV6-6 to TRBJ1-1; D is uncertain. This CDR3 contains 11 residues. Trimming pared 5 bases from V and 4 bases from J, leaving 5 bases between. Per germline, CDR1 MNHNY and CDR2 SVGAGI (reference sequence). CDR3 in amino acids: CASSLSTEAFF. The CDR3 DNA is TGTGCCAGCAGTCTAAGCACTGAAGCTTTCTTT.